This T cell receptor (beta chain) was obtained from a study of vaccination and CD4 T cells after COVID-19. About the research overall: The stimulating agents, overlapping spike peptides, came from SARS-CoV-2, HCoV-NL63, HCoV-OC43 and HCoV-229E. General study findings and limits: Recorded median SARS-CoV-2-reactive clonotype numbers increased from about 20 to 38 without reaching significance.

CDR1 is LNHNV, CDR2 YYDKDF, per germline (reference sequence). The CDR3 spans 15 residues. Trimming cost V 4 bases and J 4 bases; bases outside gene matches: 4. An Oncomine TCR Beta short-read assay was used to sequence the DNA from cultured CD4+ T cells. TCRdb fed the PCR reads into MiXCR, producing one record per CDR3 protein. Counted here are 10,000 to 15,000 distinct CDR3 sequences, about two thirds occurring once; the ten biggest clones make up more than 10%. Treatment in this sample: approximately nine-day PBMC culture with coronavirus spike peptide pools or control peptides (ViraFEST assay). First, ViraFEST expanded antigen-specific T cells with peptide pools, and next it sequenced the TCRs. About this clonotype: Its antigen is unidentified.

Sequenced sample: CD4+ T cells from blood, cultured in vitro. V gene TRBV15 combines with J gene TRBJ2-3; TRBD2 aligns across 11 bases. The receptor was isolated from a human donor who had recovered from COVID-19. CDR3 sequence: CATSTGLADSDTQYF. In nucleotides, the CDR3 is TGTGCCACCAGCACGGGACTAGCGGACTCAGATACGCAGTATTTT.